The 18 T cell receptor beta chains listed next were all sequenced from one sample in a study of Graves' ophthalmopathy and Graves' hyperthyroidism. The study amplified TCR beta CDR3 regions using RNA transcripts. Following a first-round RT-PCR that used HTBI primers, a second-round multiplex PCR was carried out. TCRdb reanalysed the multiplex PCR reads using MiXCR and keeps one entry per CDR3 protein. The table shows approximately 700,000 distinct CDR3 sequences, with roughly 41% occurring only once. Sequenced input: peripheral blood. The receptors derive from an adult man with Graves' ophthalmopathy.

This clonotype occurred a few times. DNA for the CDR3: TGTGCCAGCAGCCAAGGTACAGAGCCCATTAACTATGGCTACACCTTC. Its protein is CASSQGTEPINYGYTF. V usage is TRBV25-1 and J usage is TRBJ1-2, with D unclear. This CDR3 has 16 amino acids. Germline CDR1 reads MGHDK; CDR2 reads SYGVNS. Trimming pared 6 bases from V and 1 base from J, leaving 18 bases between.

CDR3 loop: CATSDRTGAHSNVLTF. CDR3 nucleotides: TGTGCCACCAGTGATCGTACAGGGGCCCACTCCAACGTCCTGACTTTC. The chain is built from TRBV24-1 and TRBJ2-6; TRBD1 agrees at 7 bases. This CDR3 is built from 16 residues. The V gene end was trimmed by 3 bases and the J gene end by 8 bases; junction bases not matched to a gene: 9. CDR1 is KGHDR and CDR2 is SFDVKD in the germline V gene.

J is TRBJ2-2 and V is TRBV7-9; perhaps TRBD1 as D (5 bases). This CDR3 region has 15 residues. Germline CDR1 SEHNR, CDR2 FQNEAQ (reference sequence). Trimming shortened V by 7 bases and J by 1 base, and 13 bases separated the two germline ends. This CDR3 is CASTPAGQNTGELFF. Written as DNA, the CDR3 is TGTGCCAGCACCCCTGCCGGACAGAACACCGGGGAGCTGTTTTTT.

CDR3 sequence: CASSPTSGRLTGANVLTF. DNA of the CDR3: TGTGCCAGCAGCCCGACTAGCGGGAGACTTACTGGGGCCAACGTCCTGACTTTC. The chain carries TRBV7-9 and TRBJ2-6; TRBD2 agrees at 12 bases. CDR1 is SEHNR and CDR2 is FQNEAQ in the germline V gene (reference sequence). This CDR3 is 18 amino acids long. After removal of 5 bases from V and 2 bases from J, the junction contained 7 bases not matched to a gene. Looking up the rest from reference TRBV7-9 and TRBJ2-6 gives the full variable domain: DTGVSQNPRHKITKRGQNVTFRCDPISEHNRLYWYRQTLGQGPEFLTYFQNEAQLEKSRLLSDRFSAERPKGSFSTLEIQRTEQGDSAMYLCASSPTSGRLTGANVLTFGAGSRLTVL.

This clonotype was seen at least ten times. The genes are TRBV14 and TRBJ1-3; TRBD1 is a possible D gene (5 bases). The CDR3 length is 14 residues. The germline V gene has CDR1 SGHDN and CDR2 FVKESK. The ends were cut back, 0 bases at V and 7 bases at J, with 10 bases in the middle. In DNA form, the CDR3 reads TGTGCCAGCAGCCAAGAACGGAAGGGGAACACCATATATTTT. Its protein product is CASSQERKGNTIYF.

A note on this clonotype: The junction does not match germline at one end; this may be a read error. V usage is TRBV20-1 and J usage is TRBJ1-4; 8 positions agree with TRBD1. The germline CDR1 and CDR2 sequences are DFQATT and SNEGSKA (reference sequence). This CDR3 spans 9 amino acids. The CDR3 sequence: CSAAKGQAF. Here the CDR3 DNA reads TGCAGTGCTGCGAAGGGACAGGCTTTT.

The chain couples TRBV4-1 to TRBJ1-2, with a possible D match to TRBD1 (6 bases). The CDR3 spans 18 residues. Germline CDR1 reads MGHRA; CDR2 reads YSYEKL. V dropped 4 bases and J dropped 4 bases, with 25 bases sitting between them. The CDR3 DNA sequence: TGCGCCAGCAGCCGGACCCCATTAACAGGGAGACTCGGCTATGGCTACACCTTC. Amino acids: CASSRTPLTGRLGYGYTF.

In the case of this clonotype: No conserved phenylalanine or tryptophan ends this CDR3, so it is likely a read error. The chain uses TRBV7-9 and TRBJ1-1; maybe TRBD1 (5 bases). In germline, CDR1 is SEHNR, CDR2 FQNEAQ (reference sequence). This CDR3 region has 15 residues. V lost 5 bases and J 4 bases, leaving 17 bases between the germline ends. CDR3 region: CASSTRTGPVTEAFL. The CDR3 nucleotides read TGTGCCAGCAGCACACGGACGGGACCCGTCACTGAAGCTTTCCTT.

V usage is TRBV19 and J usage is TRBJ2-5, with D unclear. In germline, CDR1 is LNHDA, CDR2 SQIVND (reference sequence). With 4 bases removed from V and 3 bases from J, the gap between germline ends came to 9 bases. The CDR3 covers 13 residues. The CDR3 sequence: CASSNDREETQYF. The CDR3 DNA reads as TGTGCCAGTAGTAATGACCGGGAAGAGACCCAGTACTTC. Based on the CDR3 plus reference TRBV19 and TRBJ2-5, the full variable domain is DGGITQSPKYLFRKEGQNVTLSCEQNLNHDAMYWYRQDPGQGLRLIYYSQIVNDFQKGDIAEGYSVSREKKESFPLTVTSAQKNPTAFYLCASSNDREETQYFGPGTRLLVL.

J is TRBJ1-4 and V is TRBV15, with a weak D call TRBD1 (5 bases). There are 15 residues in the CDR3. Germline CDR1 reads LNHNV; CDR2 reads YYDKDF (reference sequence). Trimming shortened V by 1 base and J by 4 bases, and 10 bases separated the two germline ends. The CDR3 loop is CATSRVQADNEKLFF. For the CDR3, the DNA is TGTGCCACCAGCAGAGTACAGGCGGATAATGAAAAACTGTTTTTT.

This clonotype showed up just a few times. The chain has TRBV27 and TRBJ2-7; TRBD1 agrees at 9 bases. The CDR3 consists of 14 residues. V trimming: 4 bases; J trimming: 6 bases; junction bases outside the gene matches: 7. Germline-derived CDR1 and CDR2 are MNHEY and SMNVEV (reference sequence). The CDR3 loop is CASSSGTGFVEQYF. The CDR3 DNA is TGTGCCAGCAGTTCCGGGACAGGGTTCGTCGAGCAGTACTTC.

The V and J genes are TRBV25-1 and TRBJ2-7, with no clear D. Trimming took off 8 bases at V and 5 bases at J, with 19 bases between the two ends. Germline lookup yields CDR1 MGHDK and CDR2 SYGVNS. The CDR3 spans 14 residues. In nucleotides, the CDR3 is TGTGCCAGCGTTGCGGTCGGATCGGTCGACGAGCAGTACTTC. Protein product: CASVAVGSVDEQYF.

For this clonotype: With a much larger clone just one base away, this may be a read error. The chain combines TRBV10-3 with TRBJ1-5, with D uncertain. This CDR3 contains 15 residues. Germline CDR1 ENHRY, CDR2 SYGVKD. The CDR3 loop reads CASSPDRYPNRPQHF. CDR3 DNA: TGTGCCAGCAGTCCGGACCGATACCCCAATCGGCCCCAGCATTTT.

The CDR3 region is CATSNRDRYNEQFF. The CDR3 DNA reads as TGTGCCACCAGCAACCGGGACAGATACAATGAGCAGTTCTTC. The rearrangement joins TRBV15 to TRBJ2-1, with 7 bases fitting TRBD1. From germline, CDR1 is LNHNV and CDR2 YYDKDF (reference sequence). The ends lost 4 bases at V and 4 bases at J; junction bases unmatched: 4. The CDR3 is 14 residues long.

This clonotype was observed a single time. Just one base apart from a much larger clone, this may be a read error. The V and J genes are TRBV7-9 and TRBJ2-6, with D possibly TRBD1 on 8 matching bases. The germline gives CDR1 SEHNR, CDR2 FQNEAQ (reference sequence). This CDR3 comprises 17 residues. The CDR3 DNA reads TGTGCCAGCAGCCCTCGGGACAAACAGGGGGGGGGCAACGTCCTGACTTTC. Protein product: CASSPRDKQGGGNVLTF.

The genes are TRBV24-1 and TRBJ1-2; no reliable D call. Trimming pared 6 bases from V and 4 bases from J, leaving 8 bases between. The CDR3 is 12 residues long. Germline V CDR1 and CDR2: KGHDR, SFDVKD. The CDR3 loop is CATSLIGYGYTF. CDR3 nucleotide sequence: TGTGCCACCAGTCTGATTGGCTATGGCTACACCTTC.

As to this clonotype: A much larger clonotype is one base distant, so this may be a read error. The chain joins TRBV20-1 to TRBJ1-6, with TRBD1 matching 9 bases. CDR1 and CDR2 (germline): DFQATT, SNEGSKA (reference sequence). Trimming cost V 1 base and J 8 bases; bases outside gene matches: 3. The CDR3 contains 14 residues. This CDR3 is CSARGTGDYSPLHF. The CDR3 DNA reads TGCAGTGCTAGAGGGACAGGGGATTATTCACCCCTCCACTTT.

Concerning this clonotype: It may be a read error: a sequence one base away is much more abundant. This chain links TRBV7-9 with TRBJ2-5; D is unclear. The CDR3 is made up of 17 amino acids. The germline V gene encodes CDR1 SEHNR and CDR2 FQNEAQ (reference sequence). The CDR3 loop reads CASSLSVTKSIQKTQYF. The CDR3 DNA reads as TGTGCCAGCAGCCTTTCGGTGACAAAAAGCATCCAAAAGACCCAGTACTTC.